These T cell receptor beta chains were read from a single sample in a study of T cells expressing NK-cell markers. TCRdb reprocessed the 5' RACE reads and keeps a single row for each CDR3 protein, giving no DNA. The table for this sample gives roughly 160,000 distinct CDR3 sequences. Sequences were obtained from blood T cells: a sorted CD56 or NKG2C T cell subset, CD4+ or CD8+ T cells, or bulk PBMC T cells (not recorded which). The receptor source for this set is a woman between 18 and 70 years old in good health. The CDR3 runs from the conserved cysteine through the conserved F or W.

CASSFRLGQGILPPLHF	TRBV27	TRBJ1-6
CASSKRPGELFF	TRBV5-6	TRBJ2-2
CASSYPGLPETQYF	TRBV6-5	TRBJ2-5
CASSYGQSEAFF	TRBV5-1	TRBJ1-1
CASSPLAGFEHF	TRBV28	TRBJ1-5
CASSQDKGPMGYEQYF	TRBV4-1	TRBJ2-7
CASSHRPGTSGTPDTQYF	TRBV5-1	TRBJ2-3
CAWSRQGAGEQYF	TRBV30	TRBJ2-7
CASSLSNTYTEAFF	TRBV5-1	TRBJ1-1
CASNRDRGVSPLHF	TRBV6-1	TRBJ1-6
CASPGYRGGMNTEAFF	TRBV6-1	TRBJ1-1
CASSPGGVGVGAWNEQFF	TRBV12-3/TRBV12-4	TRBJ2-1
CASGKESPRELFF	TRBV2	TRBJ2-2
CASTPGDYKTYEQYF	TRBV6-2/TRBV6-3	TRBJ2-7
CASSTGQGLPGANVLTF	TRBV5-1	TRBJ2-6
CASSYNRYQPQHF	TRBV6-5	TRBJ1-5
CASSEEGSNEQYF	TRBV2	TRBJ2-7
CASSLGLGQPDEQYF	TRBV7-2	TRBJ2-7
CASSLYNKQETQYF	TRBV18	TRBJ2-5
CASNRGGKTDTQYF	TRBV5-1	TRBJ2-3
CASRETSGAEPYNEQFF	TRBV5-5	TRBJ2-1
CASSRLATRTDTQYF	TRBV7-8	TRBJ2-3
CASSPQGPGELFF	TRBV3-1	TRBJ2-2
CSATSGREDEKLFF	TRBV20-1	TRBJ1-4
CASRTSGFINEQFF	TRBV6-1	TRBJ2-1
CASSLSLVLAGGDEQFF	TRBV5-1	TRBJ2-1
CASSLTIADEKLFF	TRBV4-2	TRBJ1-4
CASSPGTPVYEQYF	TRBV28	TRBJ2-7
CASSTGPGELFF	TRBV27	TRBJ2-2
CASSEGLAAPTPNNFYTDTQYF	TRBV5-1	TRBJ2-3
CASGRSLKDEQYF	TRBV9	TRBJ2-7
CASSLDRVGSNQPQHF	TRBV6-1	TRBJ1-5
CASSPQTSPGPTDTQYF	TRBV9	TRBJ2-3
CASSPPGTHSYNEQFF	TRBV28	TRBJ2-1
CASSVEAGGNNEQFF	TRBV9	TRBJ2-1
CASSLWDGETQYF	TRBV12-3/TRBV12-4	TRBJ2-5
CASSGPETNTEAFF	TRBV6-1	TRBJ1-1
CATSDLQGQGVHNEQFF	TRBV24-1	TRBJ2-1
CASSLGGQGETDTQYF	TRBV5-1	TRBJ2-3
CASSLEGGWDTQYF	TRBV11-2	TRBJ2-3
CASSERQTSGNTIYF	TRBV6-1	TRBJ1-3
CASIDGAGSSYEQYF	TRBV6-1	TRBJ2-7
CSALGLTETGELFF	TRBV20-1	TRBJ2-2
CASSLLHPPYGYTF	TRBV12-3/TRBV12-4	TRBJ1-2
CASSYSAGGYNEQFF	TRBV5-1	TRBJ2-1
CASSFGSSSYNEQFF	TRBV27	TRBJ2-1
CSARDLGAAYTDTQYF	TRBV20-1	TRBJ2-3
CASSPGLAGVFEQFF	TRBV7-3	TRBJ2-1
CASSLARLAGVETGELFF	TRBV7-3	TRBJ2-2
CASSLDQPKGAFF	TRBV5-1	TRBJ1-1
CASSAGTRANSPLHF	TRBV19	TRBJ1-6